A selection of T cell receptor beta chains follows, all from one sample in a study of identical twins' blood T cells. In TCRdb, the 5' RACE reads were re-called with MiXCR into one record per CDR3 protein. The sample yields roughly 340,000 distinct CDR3 sequences, 28% seen once. Sequencing was carried out using PBMCs. The origin of the receptors is a woman aged 18-49 years in good health. Both conserved end residues are part of each CDR3. D genes are given only for firm matches. Not every row has a clone size; where given, it reads once, few, many or a size class.

V gene,J gene,clone size,D gene,CDR3 DNA,CDR3 protein
TRBV20-1,TRBJ2-3,NA,TRBD1,TGCAGTGCCGGGGGGACAGGGGCAGTAGATACGCAGTATTTT,CSAGGTGAVDTQYF
TRBV6-6,TRBJ2-7,NA,TRBD2,TGTGCCAGCAGTTACTCGATGACTAGCGGGAGGTCCTACGAGCAGTACTTC,CASSYSMTSGRSYEQYF
TRBV20-1,TRBJ2-7,few,NA,TGCAGTGCTAGTGGGACGCAAGTCTACGAGCAGTACTTC,CSASGTQVYEQYF
TRBV29-1,TRBJ1-5,many,TRBD1,TGCAGCGTTGAGCACAGGGGATCAAATCAGCCCCAGCATTTT,CSVEHRGSNQPQHF
TRBV5-1,TRBJ2-3,few,TRBD2,TGCGCCAGCAGCACCAGGACTAGCGGCGTCACAGATACGCAGTATTTT,CASSTRTSGVTDTQYF
TRBV11-1,TRBJ1-5,NA,NA,TGTGCCAGCAGCTTCACAGGGAATCAGGCCCAGCATTTT,CASSFTGNQAQHF
TRBV6-6,TRBJ1-2,once,NA,TGTGCCAGCACCGGACTTGGACAGAGACGGGGCTACACCTTC,CASTGLGQRRGYTF
TRBV12-3/TRBV12-4,TRBJ1-3,few,NA,TGTGCCAGCAGTTTCCCGGGACGGGGAAACACCATATATTTT,CASSFPGRGNTIYF
TRBV20-1,TRBJ2-3,few,NA,TGCAGTGCTAGAGAGTCGGGGATGTGGACAGATACGCAGTATTTT,CSARESGMWTDTQYF
TRBV5-4,TRBJ2-2,NA,NA,TGTGCCAGCAGCCCGGAGGCCGGGGAGCTGTTTTTT,CASSPEAGELFF
TRBV3-1,TRBJ1-3,few,NA,TGTGCCAGCAGCCTGATCAGCTCTGGAAACACCATATATTTT,CASSLISSGNTIYF
TRBV29-1,TRBJ2-3,NA,TRBD1,TGCAGCGCCCCCAGACAGGGTCACGCGCAGTATTTT,CSAPRQGHAQYF
TRBV6-5,TRBJ2-2,NA,NA,TGTGCCAGCAGTTACTCGATACTATTCCGCGGGGCCGGCACCGGGGAGCTGTTTTTT,CASSYSILFRGAGTGELFF
TRBV12-3/TRBV12-4,TRBJ2-5,few,NA,TGTGCCAGCAGTTCAAGGGGGACCACCTTTGAGACCCAGTACTTC,CASSSRGTTFETQYF
TRBV12-3/TRBV12-4,TRBJ1-1,NA,NA,TGTGCCAGCAGTTTCGGGCTTGGACTGGGGGACACTGAAGCTTTCTTT,CASSFGLGLGDTEAFF
TRBV29-1,TRBJ1-4,NA,NA,TGCAGCGTTGAAGGTAGAGCTAATGAAAAACTGTTTTTT,CSVEGRANEKLFF
TRBV6-5,TRBJ2-1,few,NA,TGTGCCAGCAGTTCGGGGGGCACCTACAATGAGCAGTTCTTC,CASSSGGTYNEQFF